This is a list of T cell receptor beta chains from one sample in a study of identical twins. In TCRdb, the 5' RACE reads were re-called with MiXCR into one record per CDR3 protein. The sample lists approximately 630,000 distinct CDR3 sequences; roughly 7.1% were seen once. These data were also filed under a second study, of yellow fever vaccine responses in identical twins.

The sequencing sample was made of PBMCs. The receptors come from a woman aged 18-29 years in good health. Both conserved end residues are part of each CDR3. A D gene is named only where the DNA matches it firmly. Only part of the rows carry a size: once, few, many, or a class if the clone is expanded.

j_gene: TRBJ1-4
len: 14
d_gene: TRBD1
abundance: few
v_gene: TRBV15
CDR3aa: CATGSGQGDEKLFF
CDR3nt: TGTGCCACCGGGTCGGGACAGGGAGATGAAAAACTGTTTTTT

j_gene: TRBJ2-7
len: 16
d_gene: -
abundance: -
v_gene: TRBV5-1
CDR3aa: CASRPLSDGGDYEQYF
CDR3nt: TGCGCCAGCAGACCTCTTTCGGACGGAGGAGACTACGAGCAGTACTTC

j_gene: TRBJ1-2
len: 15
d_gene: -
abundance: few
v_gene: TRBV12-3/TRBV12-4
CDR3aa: CASSAATGPNYGYTF
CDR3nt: TGTGCCAGCAGCGCGGCGACAGGACCTAACTATGGCTACACCTTC

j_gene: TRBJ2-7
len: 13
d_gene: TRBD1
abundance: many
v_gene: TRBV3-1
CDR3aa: CASSQDDRAGQYF
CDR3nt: TGTGCCAGCAGCCAAGATGACAGGGCTGGGCAGTACTTC

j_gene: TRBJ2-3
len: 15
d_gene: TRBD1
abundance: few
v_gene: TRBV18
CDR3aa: CASSPTGMSTDTQYF
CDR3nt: TGTGCCAGCTCACCGACAGGGATGAGCACAGATACGCAGTATTTT

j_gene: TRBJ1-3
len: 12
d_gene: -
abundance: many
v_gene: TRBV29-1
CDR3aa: CSVEGRGNTIYF
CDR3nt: TGCAGCGTTGAGGGCAGAGGAAACACCATATATTTT

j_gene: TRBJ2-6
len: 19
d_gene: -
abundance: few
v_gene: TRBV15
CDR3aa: CATSRDYGSSLSGANVLTF
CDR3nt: TGTGCCACCAGCAGAGATTACGGCAGTTCCCTCTCTGGGGCCAACGTCCTGACTTTC

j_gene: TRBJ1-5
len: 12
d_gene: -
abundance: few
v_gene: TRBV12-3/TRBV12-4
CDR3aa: CASSFAGQPQHF
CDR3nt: TGTGCCAGCAGCTTCGCAGGTCAGCCCCAGCATTTT

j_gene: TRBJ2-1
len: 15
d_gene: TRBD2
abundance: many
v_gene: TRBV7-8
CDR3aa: CASSLGAGGYNEQFF
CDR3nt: TGTGCCAGCAGCTTAGGGGCGGGAGGCTACAATGAGCAGTTCTTC

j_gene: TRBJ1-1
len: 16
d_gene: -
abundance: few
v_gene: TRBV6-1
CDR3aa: CASSEVATAEGTEAFF
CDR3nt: TGTGCCAGCAGTGAAGTGGCTACAGCCGAGGGCACTGAAGCTTTCTTT

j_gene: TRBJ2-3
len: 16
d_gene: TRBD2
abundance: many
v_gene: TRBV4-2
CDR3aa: CASSQEPSGNTDTQYF
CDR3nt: TGTGCCAGCAGCCAAGAGCCTAGCGGGAACACAGATACGCAGTATTTT

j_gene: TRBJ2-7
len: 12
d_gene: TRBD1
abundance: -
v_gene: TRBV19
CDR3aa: CASSIGQGRQYF
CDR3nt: TGTGCCAGTAGTATCGGACAGGGGAGGCAGTACTTC

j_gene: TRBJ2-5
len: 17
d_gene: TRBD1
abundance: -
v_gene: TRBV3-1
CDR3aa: CASSQGTGRHAGKTQYF
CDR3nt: TGTGCCAGCAGCCAAGGGACAGGGCGGCATGCTGGAAAGACCCAGTACTTC

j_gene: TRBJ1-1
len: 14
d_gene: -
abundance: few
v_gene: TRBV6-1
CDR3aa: CASSPTATNTEAFF
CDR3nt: TGTGCCAGCAGCCCGACAGCGACGAACACTGAAGCTTTCTTT

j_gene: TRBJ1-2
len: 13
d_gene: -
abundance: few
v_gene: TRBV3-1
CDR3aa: CASSQVAGGGYTF
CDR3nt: TGTGCCAGCAGCCAAGTGGCAGGCGGTGGCTACACCTTC

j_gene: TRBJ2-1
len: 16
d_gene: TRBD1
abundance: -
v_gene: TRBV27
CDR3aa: CASSFDRAWLNNEQFF
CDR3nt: TGTGCCAGCAGTTTCGACAGGGCCTGGTTGAACAATGAGCAGTTCTTC

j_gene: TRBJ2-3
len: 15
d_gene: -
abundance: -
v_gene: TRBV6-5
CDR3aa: CASSYSIQGPDTQYF
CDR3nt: TGTGCCAGCAGTTACTCGATTCAGGGCCCAGATACGCAGTATTTT

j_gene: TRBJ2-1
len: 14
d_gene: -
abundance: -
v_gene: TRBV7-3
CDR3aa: CASSLTLTGSEQFF
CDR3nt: TGTGCCAGCAGCTTAACGCTCACCGGTAGTGAGCAGTTCTTC

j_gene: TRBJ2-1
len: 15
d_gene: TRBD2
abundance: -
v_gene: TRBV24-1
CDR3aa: CATSDKTSGYNEQFF
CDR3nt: TGTGCCACCAGTGATAAAACTAGCGGTTACAATGAGCAGTTCTTC

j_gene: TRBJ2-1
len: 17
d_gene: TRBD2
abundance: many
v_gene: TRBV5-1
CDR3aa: CASSSPTSGSSYNEQFF
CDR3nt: TGTGCCAGCAGTTCGCCTACTAGCGGGAGTTCCTACAATGAGCAGTTCTTC

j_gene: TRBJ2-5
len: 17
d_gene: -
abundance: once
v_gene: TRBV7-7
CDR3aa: CASSRAPTQAQQETQYF
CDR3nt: TGTGCCAGCAGCCGAGCCCCGACACAGGCTCAACAAGAGACCCAGTACTTC

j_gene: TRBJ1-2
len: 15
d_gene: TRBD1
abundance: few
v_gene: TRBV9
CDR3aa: CASSGPGQGEYGYTF
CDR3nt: TGTGCCAGCAGCGGCCCGGGACAGGGAGAATATGGCTACACCTTC

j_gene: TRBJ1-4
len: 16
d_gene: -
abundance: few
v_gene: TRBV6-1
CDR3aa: CASSSLPGGGNEKLFF
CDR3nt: TGTGCCAGCAGCTCCTTACCCGGGGGGGGGAATGAAAAACTGTTTTTT

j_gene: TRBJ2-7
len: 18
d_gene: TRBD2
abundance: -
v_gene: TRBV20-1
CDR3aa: CSASRMASGVGVSYEQYF
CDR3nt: TGCAGTGCTAGTCGGATGGCTAGCGGGGTGGGGGTCTCCTACGAGCAGTACTTC

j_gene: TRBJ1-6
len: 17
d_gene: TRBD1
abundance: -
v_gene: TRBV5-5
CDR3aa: CASSLLVGTGTNSPLHF
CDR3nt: TGTGCCAGCAGCTTGCTCGTAGGGACAGGGACGAATTCACCCCTCCACTTT

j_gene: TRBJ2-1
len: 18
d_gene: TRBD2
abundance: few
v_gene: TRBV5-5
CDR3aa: CASSSTGLAGVRNNEQFF
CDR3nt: TGTGCCAGCAGTTCTACGGGACTAGCGGGAGTAAGGAACAATGAGCAGTTCTTC

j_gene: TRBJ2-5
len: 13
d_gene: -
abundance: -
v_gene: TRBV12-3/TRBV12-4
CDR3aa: CASSWQGVETQYF
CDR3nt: TGTGCCAGCAGTTGGCAGGGAGTTGAGACCCAGTACTTC

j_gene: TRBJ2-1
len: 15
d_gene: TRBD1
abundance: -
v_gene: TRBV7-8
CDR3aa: CASSFRGQGANEQFF
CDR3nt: TGTGCCAGCAGCTTTAGGGGACAGGGGGCGAATGAGCAGTTCTTC

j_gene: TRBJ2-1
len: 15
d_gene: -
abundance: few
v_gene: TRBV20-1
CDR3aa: CSARGLGGVYNEQFF
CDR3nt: TGCAGTGCTAGAGGCTTAGGGGGAGTTTACAATGAGCAGTTCTTC

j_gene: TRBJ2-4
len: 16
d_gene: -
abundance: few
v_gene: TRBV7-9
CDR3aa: CASSTATGLAKNIQYF
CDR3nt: TGTGCCAGCAGCACAGCAACAGGGCTGGCCAAAAACATTCAGTACTTC

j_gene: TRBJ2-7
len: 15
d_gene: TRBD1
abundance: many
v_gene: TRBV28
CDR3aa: CASSIRQGNSYEQYF
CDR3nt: TGTGCCAGCAGTATAAGACAGGGAAACTCCTACGAGCAGTACTTC

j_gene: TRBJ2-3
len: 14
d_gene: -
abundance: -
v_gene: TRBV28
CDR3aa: CASSLIGETDTQYF
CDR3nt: TGTGCCAGCAGTTTAATAGGGGAGACAGATACGCAGTATTTT

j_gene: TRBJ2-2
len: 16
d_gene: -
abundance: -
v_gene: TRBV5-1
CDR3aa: CASSLAPAGNTGELFF
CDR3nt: TGCGCCAGCAGCTTGGCTCCCGCGGGGAACACCGGGGAGCTGTTTTTT

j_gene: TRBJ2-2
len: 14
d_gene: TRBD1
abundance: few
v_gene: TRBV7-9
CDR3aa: CASRQQGAAGELFF
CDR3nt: TGTGCCAGCAGGCAACAGGGGGCGGCCGGGGAGCTGTTTTTT

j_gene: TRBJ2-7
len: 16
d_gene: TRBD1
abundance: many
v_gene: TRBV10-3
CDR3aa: CAISEYPGQLSYEQYF
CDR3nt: TGTGCCATCAGTGAGTACCCGGGACAGTTATCCTACGAGCAGTACTTC

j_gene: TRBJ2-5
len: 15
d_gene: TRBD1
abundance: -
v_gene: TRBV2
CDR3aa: CASSRTGVYQETQYF
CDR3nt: TGTGCCAGCAGTCGGACAGGGGTGTACCAAGAGACCCAGTACTTC

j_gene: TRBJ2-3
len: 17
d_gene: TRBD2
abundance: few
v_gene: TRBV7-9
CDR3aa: CASSNPGTSGSSDTQYF
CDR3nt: TGTGCCAGCAGCAACCCCGGGACTAGCGGGAGTTCAGATACGCAGTATTTT

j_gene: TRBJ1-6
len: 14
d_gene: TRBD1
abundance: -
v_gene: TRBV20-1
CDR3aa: CSALDRDSYSPLHF
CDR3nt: TGCAGTGCGTTGGACAGGGACTCCTATTCACCCCTCCACTTT

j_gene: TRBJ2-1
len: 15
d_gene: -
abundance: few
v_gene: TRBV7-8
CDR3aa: CASRVSLFSYNEQFF
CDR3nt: TGTGCCAGCAGGGTGAGCCTTTTCTCCTACAATGAGCAGTTCTTC

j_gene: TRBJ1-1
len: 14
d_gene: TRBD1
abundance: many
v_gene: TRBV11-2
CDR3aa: CASSPRTGNTEAFF
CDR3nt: TGTGCCAGCAGTCCCCGGACAGGGAACACTGAAGCTTTCTTT

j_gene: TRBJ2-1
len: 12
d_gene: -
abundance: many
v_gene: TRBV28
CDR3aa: CASSSLREGQFF
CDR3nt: TGTGCCAGCAGTTCCCTCAGGGAAGGGCAGTTCTTC